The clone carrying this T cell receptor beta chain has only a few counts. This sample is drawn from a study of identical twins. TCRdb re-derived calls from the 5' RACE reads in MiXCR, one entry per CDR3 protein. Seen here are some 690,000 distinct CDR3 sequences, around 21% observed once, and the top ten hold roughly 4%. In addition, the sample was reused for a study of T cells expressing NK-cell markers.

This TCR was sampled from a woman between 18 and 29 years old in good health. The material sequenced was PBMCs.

The CDR3 sequence: CASSSGPEQYF. CDR3 nucleotide sequence: TGTGCCAGCAGCTCCGGCCCCGAGCAGTACTTC. The rearrangement uses TRBV6-5 and TRBJ2-7; D is uncertain. This CDR3 region has 11 residues. Germline V gene lookup returns CDR1 MNHEY and CDR2 SVGAGI. V was shortened by 6 bases and J by 6 bases, with 9 bases between the two germline ends.